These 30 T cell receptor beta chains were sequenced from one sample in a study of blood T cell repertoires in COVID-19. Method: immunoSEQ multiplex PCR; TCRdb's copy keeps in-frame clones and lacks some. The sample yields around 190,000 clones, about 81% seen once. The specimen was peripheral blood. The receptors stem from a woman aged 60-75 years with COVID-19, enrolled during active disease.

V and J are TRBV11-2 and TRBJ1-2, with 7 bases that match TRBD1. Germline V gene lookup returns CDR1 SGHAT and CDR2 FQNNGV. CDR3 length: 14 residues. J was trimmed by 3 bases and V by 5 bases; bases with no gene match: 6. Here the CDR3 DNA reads TGTGCCAGCAGCGAGGGGGCGGGCGACTATGGCTACACCTTC. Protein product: CASSEGAGDYGYTF.

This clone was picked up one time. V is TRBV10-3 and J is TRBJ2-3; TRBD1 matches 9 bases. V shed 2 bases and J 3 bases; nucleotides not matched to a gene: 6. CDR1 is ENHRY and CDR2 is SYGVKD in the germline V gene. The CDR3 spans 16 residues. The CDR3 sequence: CAISETSGTGTDTQYF. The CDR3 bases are TGTGCCATCAGTGAGACTTCCGGGACAGGGACAGATACGCAGTATTTT.

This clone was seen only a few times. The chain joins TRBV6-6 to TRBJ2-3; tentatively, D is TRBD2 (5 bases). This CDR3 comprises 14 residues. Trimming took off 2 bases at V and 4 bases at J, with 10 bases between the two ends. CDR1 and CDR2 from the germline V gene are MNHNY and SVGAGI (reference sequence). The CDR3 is CASSYRRGSDTQYF. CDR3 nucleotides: TGTGCCAGCAGTTACCGCCGGGGATCAGATACGCAGTATTTT.

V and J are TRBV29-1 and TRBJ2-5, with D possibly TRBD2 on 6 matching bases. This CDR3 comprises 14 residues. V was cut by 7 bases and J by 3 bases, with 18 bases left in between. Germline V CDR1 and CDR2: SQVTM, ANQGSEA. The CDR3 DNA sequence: TGCAGCGCCTCCGATGGGGCGGGAAAAGAGACCCAGTACTTC. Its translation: CSASDGAGKETQYF.

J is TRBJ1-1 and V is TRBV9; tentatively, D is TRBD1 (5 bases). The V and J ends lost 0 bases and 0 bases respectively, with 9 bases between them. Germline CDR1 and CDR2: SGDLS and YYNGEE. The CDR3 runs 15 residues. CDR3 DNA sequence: TGTGCCAGCAGCGTAGATCAGGGATTGAACACTGAAGCTTTCTTT. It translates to CASSVDQGLNTEAFF.

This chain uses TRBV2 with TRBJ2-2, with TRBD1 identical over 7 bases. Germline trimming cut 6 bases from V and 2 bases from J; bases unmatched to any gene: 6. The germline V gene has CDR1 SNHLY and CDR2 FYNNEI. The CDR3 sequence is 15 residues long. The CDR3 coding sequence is TGTGCCAGCAGCGACGACAGGGTTAACACCGGGGAGCTGTTTTTT. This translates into CASSDDRVNTGELFF.

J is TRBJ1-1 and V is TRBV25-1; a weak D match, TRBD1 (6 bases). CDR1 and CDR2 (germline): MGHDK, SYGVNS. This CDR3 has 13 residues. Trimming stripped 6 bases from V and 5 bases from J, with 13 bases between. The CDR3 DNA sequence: TGTGCCAGCAGGGGCAGGGGAGAAACTGAAGCTTTCTTT. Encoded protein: CASRGRGETEAFF.

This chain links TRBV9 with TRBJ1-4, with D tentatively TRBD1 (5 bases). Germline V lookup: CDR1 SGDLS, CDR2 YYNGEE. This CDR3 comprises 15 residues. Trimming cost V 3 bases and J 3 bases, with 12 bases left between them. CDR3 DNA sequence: TGTGCCAGCAGCGCCAACAGACAGCCTAATGAAAAACTGTTTTTT. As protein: CASSANRQPNEKLFF. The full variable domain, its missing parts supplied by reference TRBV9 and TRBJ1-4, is DSGVTQTPKHLITATGQRVTLRCSPRSGDLSVYWYQQSLDQGLQFLIQYYNGEERAKGNILERFSAQQFPDLHSELNLSSLELGDSALYFCASSANRQPNEKLFFGSGTQLSVL.

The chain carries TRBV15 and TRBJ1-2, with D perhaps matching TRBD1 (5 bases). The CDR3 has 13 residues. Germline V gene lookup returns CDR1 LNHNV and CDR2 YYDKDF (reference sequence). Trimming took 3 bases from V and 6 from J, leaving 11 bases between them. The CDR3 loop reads CATSRLQGNGYTF. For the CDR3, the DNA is TGTGCCACCAGCAGGCTCCAGGGAAATGGCTACACCTTC.

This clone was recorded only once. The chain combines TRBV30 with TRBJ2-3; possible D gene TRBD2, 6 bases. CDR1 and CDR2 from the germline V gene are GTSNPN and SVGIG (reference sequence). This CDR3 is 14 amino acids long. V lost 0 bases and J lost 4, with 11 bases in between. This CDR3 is CAWSVASAADTQYF. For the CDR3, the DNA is TGTGCCTGGAGTGTTGCTAGCGCGGCAGATACGCAGTATTTT.

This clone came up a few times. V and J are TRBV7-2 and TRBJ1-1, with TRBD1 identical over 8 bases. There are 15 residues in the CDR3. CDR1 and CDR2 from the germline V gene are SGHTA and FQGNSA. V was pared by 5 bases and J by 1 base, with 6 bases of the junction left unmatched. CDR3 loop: CASSLLTGANTEAFF. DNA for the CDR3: TGTGCCAGCAGCCTTTTGACAGGGGCGAACACTGAAGCTTTCTTT. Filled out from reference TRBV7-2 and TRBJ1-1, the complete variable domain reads GAGVSQSPSNKVTEKGKDVELRCDPISGHTALYWYRQSLGQGLEFLIYFQGNSAPDKSGLPSDRFSAERTGGSVSTLTIQRTQQEDSAVYLCASSLLTGANTEAFFGQGTRLTVV.

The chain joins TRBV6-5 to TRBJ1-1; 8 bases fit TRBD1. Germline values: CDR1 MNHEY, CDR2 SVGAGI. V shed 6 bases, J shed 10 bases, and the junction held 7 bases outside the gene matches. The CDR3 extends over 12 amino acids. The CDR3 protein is CASSRQGARAFF. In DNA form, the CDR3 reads TGTGCCAGCAGCCGCCAGGGGGCGAGAGCTTTCTTT.

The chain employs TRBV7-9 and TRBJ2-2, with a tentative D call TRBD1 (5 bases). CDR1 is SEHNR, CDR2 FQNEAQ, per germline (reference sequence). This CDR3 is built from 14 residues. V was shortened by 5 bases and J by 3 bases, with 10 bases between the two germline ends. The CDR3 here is CASSPRVDTGELFF. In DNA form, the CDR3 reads TGTGCCAGCAGCCCCAGGGTAGACACCGGGGAGCTGTTTTTT.

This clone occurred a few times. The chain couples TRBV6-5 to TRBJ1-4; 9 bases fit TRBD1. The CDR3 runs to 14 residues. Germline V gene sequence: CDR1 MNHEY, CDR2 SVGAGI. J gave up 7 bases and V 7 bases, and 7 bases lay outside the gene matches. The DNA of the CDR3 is TGTGCCAGCAACAACAGGGGGCGAAGTGAAAAACTGTTTTTT. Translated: CASNNRGRSEKLFF.

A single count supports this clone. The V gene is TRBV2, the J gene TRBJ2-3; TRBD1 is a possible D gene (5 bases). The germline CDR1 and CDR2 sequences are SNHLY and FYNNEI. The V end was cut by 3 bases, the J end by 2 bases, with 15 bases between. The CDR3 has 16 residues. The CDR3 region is CASSEGTQQVTDTQYF. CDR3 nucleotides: TGTGCCAGCAGTGAGGGCACCCAACAGGTCACAGATACGCAGTATTTT.

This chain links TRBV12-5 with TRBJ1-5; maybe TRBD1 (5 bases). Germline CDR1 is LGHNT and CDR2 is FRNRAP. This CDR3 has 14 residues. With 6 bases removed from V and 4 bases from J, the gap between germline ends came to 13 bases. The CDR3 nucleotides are TGTGCTAGTGGATCATCGGGGGAAAATCAGCCCCAGCATTTT. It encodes CASGSSGENQPQHF.

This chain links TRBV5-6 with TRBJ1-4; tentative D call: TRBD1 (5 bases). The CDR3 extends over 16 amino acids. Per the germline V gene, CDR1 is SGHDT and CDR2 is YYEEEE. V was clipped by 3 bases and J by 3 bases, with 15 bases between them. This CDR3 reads CASSSLQGLANEKLFF. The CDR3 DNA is TGTGCCAGCAGCTCTCTCCAGGGTTTGGCTAATGAAAAACTGTTTTTT.

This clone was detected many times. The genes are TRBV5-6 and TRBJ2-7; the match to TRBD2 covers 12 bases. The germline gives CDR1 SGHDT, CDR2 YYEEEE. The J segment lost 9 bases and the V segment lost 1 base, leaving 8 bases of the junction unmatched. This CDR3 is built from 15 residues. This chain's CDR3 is CASSLRRTSGNRQYF. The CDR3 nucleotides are TGTGCCAGCAGCTTGCGCAGGACTAGCGGGAATCGGCAGTACTTC.

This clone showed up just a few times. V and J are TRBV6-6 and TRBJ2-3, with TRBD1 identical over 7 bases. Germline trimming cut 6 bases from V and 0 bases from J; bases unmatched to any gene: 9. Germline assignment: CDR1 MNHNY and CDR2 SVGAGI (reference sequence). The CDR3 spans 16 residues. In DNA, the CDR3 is TGTGCCAGCAGATTCACAGGGGCGGGTAGCACAGATACGCAGTATTTT. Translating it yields CASRFTGAGSTDTQYF.

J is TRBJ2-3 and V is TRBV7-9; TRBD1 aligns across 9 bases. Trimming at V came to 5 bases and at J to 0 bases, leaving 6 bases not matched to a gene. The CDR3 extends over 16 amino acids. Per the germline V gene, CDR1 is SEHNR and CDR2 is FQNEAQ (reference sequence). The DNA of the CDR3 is TGTGCCAGCAGCCCAACAGGGGGCTTAAGCACAGATACGCAGTATTTT. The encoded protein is CASSPTGGLSTDTQYF.

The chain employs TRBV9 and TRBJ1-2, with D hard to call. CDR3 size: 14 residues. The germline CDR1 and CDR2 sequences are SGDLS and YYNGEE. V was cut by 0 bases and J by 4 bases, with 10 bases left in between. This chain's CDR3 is CASSVVAEAYGYTF. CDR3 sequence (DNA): TGTGCCAGCAGCGTAGTGGCTGAGGCCTATGGCTACACCTTC.

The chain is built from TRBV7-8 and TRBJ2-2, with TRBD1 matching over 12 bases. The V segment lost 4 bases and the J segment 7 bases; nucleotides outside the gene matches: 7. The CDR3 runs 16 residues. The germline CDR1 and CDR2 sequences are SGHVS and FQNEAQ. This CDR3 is CASSYPGTGGFGELFF. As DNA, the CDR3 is TGTGCCAGCAGCTACCCTGGGACAGGGGGCTTCGGGGAGCTGTTTTTT. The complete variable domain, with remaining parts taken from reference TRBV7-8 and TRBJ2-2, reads GAGVSQSPRYKVAKRGQDVALRCDPISGHVSLFWYQQALGQGPEFLTYFQNEAQLDKSGLPSDRFFAERPEGSVSTLKIQRTQQEDSAVYLCASSYPGTGGFGELFFGEGSRLTVL.

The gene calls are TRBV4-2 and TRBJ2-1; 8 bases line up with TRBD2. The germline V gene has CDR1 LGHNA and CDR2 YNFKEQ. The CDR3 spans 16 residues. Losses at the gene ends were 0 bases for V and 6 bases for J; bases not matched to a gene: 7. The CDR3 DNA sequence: TGTGCCAGCAGCCAAGAAAGAGGGCGGGAGGCCAATGAGCAGTTCTTC. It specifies CASSQERGREANEQFF.

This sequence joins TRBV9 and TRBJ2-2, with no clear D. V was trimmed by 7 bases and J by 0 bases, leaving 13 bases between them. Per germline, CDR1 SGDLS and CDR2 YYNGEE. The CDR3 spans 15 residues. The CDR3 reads CASAPNNANTGELFF. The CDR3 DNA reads TGTGCCAGCGCTCCTAATAACGCGAACACCGGGGAGCTGTTTTTT.

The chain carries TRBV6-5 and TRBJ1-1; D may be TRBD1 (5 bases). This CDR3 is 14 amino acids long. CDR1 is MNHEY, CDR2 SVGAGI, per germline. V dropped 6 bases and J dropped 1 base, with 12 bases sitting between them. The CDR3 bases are TGTGCCAGCAGCCACCAGGGCACGAACACTGAAGCTTTCTTT. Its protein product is CASSHQGTNTEAFF.

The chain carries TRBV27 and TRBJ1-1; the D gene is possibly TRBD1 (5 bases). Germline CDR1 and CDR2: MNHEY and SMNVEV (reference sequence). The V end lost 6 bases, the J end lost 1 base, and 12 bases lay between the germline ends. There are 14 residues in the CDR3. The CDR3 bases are TGTGCCAGCAGGTTCCAGGGTTGGAACACTGAAGCTTTCTTT. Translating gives CASRFQGWNTEAFF.

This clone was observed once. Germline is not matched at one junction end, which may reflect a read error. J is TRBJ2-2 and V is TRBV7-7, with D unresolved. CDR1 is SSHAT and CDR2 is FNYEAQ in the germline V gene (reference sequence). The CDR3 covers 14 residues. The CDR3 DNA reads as TGTGCTAGCAGCTCCAATTACTACACCGGGGAGCTGTTTTTT. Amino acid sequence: CASSSNYYTGELFF. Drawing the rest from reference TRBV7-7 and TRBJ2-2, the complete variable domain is GAGVSQSPRYKVTKRGQDVTLRCDPISSHATLYWYQQALGQGPEFLTYFNYEAQPDKSGLPSDRFSAERPEGSISTLTIQRTEQRDSAMYRCASSSNYYTGELFFGEGSRLTVL.

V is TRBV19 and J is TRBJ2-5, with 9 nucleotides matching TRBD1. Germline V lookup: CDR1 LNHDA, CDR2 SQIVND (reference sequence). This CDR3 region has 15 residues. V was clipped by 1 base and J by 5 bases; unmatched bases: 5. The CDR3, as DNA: TGTGCCAGTAGTATAGGGGACAGGGTCCCCGAGACCCAGTACTTC. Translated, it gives CASSIGDRVPETQYF.

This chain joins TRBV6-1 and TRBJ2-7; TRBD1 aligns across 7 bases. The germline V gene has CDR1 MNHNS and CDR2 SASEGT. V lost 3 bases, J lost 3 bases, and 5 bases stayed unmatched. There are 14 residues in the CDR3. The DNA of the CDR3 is TGTGCCAGCAGTGAGACAGGGTCTGACTACGAGCAGTACGTC. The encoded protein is CASSETGSDYEQYV.

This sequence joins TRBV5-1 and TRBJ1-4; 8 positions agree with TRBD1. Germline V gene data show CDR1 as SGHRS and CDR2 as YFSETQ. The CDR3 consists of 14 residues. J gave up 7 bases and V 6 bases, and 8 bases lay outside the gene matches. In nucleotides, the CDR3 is TGCGCCAGCACGCAGGGGGCGGAGGGTGAAAAACTGTTTTTT. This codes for CASTQGAEGEKLFF.